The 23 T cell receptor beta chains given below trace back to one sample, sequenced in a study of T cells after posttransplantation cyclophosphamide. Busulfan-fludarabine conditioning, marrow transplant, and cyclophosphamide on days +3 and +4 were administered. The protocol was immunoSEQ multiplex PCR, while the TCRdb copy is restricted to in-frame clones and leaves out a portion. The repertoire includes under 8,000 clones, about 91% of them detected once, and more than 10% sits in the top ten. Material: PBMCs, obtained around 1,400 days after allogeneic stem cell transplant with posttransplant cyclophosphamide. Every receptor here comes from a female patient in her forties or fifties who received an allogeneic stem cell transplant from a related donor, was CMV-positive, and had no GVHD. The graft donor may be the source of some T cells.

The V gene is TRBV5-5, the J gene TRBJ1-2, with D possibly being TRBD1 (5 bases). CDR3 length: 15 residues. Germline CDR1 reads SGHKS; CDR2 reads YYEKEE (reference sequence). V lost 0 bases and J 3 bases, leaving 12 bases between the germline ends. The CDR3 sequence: CASSLAGGEYYGYTF. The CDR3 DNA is TGTGCCAGCAGCTTGGCCGGAGGGGAATACTATGGCTACACCTTC. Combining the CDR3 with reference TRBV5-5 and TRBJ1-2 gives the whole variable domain DAGVTQSPTHLIKTRGQQVTLRCSPISGHKSVSWYQQVLGQGPQFIFQYYEKEERGRGNFPDRFSARQFPNYSSELNVNALLLGDSALYLCASSLAGGEYYGYTFGSGTRLTVV.

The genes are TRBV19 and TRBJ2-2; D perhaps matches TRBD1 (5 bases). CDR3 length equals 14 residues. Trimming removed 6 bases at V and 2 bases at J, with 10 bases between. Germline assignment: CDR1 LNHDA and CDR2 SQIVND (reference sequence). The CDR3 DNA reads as TGTGCCAGTAGAGGGGTCCTAAACACCGGGGAGCTGTTTTTT. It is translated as CASRGVLNTGELFF. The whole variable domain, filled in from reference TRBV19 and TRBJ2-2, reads DGGITQSPKYLFRKEGQNVTLSCEQNLNHDAMYWYRQDPGQGLRLIYYSQIVNDFQKGDIAEGYSVSREKKESFPLTVTSAQKNPTAFYLCASRGVLNTGELFFGEGSRLTVL.

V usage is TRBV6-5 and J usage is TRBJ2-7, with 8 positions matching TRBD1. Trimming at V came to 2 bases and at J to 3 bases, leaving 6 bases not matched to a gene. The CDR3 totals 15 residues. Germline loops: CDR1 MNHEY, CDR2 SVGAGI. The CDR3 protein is CASSYGQGLFYEQYF. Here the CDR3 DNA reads TGTGCCAGCAGTTACGGACAGGGCTTGTTCTACGAGCAGTACTTC.

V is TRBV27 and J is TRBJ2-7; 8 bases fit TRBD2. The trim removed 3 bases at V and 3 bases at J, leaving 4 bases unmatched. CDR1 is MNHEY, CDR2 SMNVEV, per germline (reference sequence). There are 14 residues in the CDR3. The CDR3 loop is CASSFSGIHYEQYF. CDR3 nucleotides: TGTGCCAGCAGTTTTAGCGGGATCCACTACGAGCAGTACTTC.

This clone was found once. The CDR3 nucleotides are TGCGCCAGCAGCTTAGGACTAGCGGGAGGGCCATCCTCCGATACGCAGTATTTT. The encoded protein is CASSLGLAGGPSSDTQYF. The V and J genes are TRBV5-1 and TRBJ2-3, with 15 positions matching TRBD2. Germline CDR1 SGHRS, CDR2 YFSETQ. The CDR3 has 18 amino acids. Trimming removed 2 bases from V and 6 bases from J; junction bases left unmatched: 10.

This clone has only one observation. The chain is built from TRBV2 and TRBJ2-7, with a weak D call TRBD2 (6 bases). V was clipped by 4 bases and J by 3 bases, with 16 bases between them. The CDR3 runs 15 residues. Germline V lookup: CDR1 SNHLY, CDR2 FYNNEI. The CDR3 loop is CASSAGGAGYYEQYF. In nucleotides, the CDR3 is TGTGCCAGCAGTGCAGGCGGGGCAGGCTACTACGAGCAGTACTTC.

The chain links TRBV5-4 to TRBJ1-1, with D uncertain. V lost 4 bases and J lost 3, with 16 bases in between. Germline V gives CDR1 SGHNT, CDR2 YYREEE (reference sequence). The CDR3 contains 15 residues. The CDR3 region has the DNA TGTGCCAGCAGCCACCTCTACGACACAGACACTGAAGCTTTCTTT. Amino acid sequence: CASSHLYDTDTEAFF. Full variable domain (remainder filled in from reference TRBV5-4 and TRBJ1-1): ETGVTQSPTHLIKTRGQQVTLRCSSQSGHNTVSWYQQALGQGPQFIFQYYREEENGRGNFPPRFSGLQFPNYSSELNVNALELDDSALYLCASSHLYDTDTEAFFGQGTRLTVV.

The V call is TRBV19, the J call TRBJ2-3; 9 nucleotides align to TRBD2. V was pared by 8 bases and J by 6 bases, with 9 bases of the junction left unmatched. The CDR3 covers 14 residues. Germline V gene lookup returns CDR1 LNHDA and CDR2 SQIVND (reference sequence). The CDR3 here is CASGSGSFSDTQYF. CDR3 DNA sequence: TGTGCCAGTGGTAGCGGGAGTTTCTCGGATACGCAGTATTTT.

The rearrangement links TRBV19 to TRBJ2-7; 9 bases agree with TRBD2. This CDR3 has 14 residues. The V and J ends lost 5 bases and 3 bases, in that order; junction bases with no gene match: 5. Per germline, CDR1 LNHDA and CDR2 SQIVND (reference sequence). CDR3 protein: CASSPGLAFYEQYF. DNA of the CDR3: TGTGCCAGTAGTCCGGGACTAGCTTTCTACGAGCAGTACTTC.

The CDR3 DNA reads TGCGCCAGCAGCTTAGGACAAAGCTATGGCTACACCTTC. It codes for CASSLGQSYGYTF. This chain uses TRBV5-1 with TRBJ1-2, with a possible D match to TRBD1 (5 bases). Deletions cut 2 bases from V and 4 bases from J, with 9 bases between. The CDR3 consists of 13 residues. Germline-derived CDR1 and CDR2 are SGHRS and YFSETQ.

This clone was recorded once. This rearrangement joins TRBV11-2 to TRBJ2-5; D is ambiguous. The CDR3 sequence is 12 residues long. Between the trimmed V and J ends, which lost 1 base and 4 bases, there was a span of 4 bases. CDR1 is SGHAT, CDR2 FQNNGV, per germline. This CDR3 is CASSLGIETQYF. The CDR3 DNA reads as TGTGCCAGCAGCTTAGGTATAGAGACCCAGTACTTC.

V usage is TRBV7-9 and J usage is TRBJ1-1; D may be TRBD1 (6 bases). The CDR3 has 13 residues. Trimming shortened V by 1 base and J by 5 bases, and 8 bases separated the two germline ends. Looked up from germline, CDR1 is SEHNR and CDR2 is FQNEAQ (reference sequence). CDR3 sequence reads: CASSLGTATEAFF. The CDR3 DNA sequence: TGTGCCAGCAGCTTAGGGACAGCGACTGAAGCTTTCTTT.

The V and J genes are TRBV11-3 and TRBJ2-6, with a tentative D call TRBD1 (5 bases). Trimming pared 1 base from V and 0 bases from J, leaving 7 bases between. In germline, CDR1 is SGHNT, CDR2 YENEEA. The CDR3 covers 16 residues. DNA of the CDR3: TGTGCCAGCAGCTTAGGGGGCCTCTCTGGGGCCAACGTCCTGACTTTC. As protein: CASSLGGLSGANVLTF.

The CDR3 DNA sequence: TGCGCCAGCAGCTTGGCCGGCAGGGGAAATGAGCAGTTCTTC. This sequence encodes CASSLAGRGNEQFF. This rearrangement joins TRBV5-1 to TRBJ2-1; TRBD1 is a possible D gene (6 bases). The germline gives CDR1 SGHRS, CDR2 YFSETQ. The CDR3 contains 14 residues. V was shortened by 0 bases and J by 7 bases, with 11 bases between the two germline ends.

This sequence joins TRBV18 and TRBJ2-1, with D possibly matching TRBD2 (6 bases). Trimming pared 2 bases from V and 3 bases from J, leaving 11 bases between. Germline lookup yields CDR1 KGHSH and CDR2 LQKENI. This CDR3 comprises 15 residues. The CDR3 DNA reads TGTGCCAGCTCACCAGGGGACTTCTTCTACAATGAGCAGTTCTTC. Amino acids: CASSPGDFFYNEQFF.

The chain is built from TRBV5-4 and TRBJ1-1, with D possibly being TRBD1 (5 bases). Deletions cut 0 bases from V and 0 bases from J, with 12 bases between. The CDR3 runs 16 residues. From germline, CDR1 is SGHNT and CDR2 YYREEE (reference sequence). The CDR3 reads CASSLAGKAMNTEAFF. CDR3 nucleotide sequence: TGTGCCAGCAGCTTGGCAGGGAAAGCGATGAACACTGAAGCTTTCTTT. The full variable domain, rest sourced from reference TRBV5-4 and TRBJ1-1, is ETGVTQSPTHLIKTRGQQVTLRCSSQSGHNTVSWYQQALGQGPQFIFQYYREEENGRGNFPPRFSGLQFPNYSSELNVNALELDDSALYLCASSLAGKAMNTEAFFGQGTRLTVV.

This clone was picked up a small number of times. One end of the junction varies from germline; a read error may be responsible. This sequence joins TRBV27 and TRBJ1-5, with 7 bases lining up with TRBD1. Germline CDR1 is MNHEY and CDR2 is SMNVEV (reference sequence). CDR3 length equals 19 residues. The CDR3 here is CASSPYADRALTVNQPQDF. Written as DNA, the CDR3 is TGTGCCAGCTCCCCCTACGCAGACAGGGCGTTAACTGTCAATCAGCCCCAGGATTTT.

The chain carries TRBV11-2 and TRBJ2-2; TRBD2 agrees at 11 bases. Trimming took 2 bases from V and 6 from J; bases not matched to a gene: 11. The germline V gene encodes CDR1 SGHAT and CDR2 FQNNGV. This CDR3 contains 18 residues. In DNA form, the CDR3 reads TGTGCCAGCAGCTTAACGGGATGGGGGACTAGCGGCCCCGGGGAGCTGTTTTTT. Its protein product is CASSLTGWGTSGPGELFF.

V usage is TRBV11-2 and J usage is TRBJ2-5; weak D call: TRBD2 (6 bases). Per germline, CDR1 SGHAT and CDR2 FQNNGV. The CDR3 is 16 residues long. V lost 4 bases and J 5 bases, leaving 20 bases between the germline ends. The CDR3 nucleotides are TGTGCCAGCAGCTCAATAGTTGGCGGAGGGAGGGAGACCCAGTACTTC. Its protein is CASSSIVGGGRETQYF.

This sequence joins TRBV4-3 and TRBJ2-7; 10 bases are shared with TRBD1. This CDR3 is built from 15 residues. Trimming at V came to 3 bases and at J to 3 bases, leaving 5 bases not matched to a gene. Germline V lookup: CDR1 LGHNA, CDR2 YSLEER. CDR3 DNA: TGCGCCAGCAGCCACGGGACAGGGGTTTTCTACGAGCAGTACTTC. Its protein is CASSHGTGVFYEQYF.

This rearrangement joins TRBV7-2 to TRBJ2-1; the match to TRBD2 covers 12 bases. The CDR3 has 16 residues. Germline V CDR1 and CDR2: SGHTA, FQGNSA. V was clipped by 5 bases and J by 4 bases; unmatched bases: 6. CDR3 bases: TGTGCCAGCAGCCCTTGGACTAGCGGGAAGTACAATGAGCAGTTCTTC. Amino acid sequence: CASSPWTSGKYNEQFF.

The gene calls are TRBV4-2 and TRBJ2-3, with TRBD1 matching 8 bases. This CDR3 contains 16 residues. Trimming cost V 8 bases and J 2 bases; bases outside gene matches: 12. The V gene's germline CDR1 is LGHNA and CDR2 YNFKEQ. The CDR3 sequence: CASAYPRTGHTDTQYF. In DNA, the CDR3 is TGTGCCAGCGCCTATCCGAGGACAGGGCACACAGATACGCAGTATTTT.

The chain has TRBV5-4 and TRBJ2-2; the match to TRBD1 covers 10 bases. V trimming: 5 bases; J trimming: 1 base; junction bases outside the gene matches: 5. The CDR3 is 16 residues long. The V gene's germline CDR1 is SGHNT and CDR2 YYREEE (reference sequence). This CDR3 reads CASRPGQGRNTGELFF. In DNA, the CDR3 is TGTGCCAGCAGACCGGGACAGGGGAGGAACACCGGGGAGCTGTTTTTT.